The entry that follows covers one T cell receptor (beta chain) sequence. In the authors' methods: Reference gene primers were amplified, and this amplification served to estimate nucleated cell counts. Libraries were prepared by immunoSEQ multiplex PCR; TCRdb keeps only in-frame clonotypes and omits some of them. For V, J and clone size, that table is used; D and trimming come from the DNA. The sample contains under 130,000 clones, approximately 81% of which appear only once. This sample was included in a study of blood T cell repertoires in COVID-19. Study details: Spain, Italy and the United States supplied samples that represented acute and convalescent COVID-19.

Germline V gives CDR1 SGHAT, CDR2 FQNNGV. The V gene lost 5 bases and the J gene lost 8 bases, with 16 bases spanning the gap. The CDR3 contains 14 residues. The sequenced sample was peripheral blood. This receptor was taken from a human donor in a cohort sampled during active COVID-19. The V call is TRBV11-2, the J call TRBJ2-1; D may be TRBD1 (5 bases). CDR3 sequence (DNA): TGTGCCAGCAGCCGCAGGCCAGACAGTGATGAGCAGTTCTTC. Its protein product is CASSRRPDSDEQFF. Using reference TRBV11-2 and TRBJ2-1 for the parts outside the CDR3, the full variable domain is EAGVAQSPRYKIIEKRQSVAFWCNPISGHATLYWYQQILGQGPKLLIQFQNNGVVDDSQLPKDRFSAERLKGVDSTLKIQPAKLEDSAVYLCASSRRPDSDEQFFGPGTRLTVL.